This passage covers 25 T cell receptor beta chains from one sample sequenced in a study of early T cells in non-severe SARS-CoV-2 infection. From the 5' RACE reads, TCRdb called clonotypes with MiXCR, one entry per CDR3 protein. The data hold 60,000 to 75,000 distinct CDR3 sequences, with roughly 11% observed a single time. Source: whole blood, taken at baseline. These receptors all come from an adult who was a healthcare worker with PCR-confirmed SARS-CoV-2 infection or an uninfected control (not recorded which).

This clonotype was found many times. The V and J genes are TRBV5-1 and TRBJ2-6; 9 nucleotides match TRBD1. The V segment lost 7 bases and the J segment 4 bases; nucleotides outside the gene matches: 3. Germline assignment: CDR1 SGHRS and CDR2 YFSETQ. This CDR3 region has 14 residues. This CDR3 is CASGTGIGANVLTF. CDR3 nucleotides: TGCGCCAGCGGGACAGGGATAGGGGCCAACGTCCTGACTTTC. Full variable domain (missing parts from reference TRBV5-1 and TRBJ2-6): KAGVTQTPRYLIKTRGQQVTLSCSPISGHRSVSWYQQTPGQGLQFLFEYFSETQRNKGNFPGRFSGRQFSNSRSEMNVSTLELGDSALYLCASGTGIGANVLTFGAGSRLTVL.

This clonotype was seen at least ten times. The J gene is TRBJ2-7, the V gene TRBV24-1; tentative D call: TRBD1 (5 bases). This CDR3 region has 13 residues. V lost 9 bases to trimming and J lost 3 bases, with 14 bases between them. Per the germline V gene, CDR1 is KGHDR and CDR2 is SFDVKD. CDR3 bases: TGTGCCACCTTTCCCAGGGCCGACTACGAGCAGTACTTC. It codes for CATFPRADYEQYF.

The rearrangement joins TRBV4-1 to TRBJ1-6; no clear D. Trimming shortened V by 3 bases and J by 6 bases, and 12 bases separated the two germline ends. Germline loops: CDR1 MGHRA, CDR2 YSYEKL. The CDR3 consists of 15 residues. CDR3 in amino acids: CASSQAEYANSPLHF. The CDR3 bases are TGCGCCAGCAGCCAGGCCGAATACGCTAATTCACCCCTCCACTTT.

CDR3 bases: TGTGCCATCAGTGTAGGGGACGAGCAGTTCTTC. Encoded protein: CAISVGDEQFF. This sequence joins TRBV10-3 and TRBJ2-1; D assignment may be TRBD1 or TRBD2 (5 bases each). The CDR3 totals 11 residues. V was shortened by 4 bases and J by 10 bases, with 8 bases between the two germline ends. CDR1 and CDR2 (germline): ENHRY, SYGVKD.

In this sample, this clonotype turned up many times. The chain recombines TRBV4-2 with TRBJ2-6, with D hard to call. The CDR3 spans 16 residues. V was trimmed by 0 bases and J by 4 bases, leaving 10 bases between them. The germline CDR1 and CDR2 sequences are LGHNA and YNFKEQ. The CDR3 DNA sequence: TGTGCCAGCAGCCAAGATCAGGTCACCGGGGCCAACGTCCTGACTTTC. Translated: CASSQDQVTGANVLTF.

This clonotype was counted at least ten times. The CDR3 nucleotides read TGTGCTAGTGGTTTGGTACCGGGGTACACCGGGGAGCTGTTTTTT. As protein: CASGLVPGYTGELFF. V and J are TRBV12-5 and TRBJ2-2; D is perhaps TRBD2 (5 bases). This CDR3 has 15 residues. CDR1 LGHNT and CDR2 FRNRAP come from the germline V gene. Trimming left V 0 bases short and J 3 bases short, with 8 bases between.

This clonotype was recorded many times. CDR3 in amino acids: CASSLEDGGKQYF. For the CDR3, the DNA is TGTGCCAGCAGCTTAGAGGACGGAGGCAAGCAGTACTTC. This chain connects TRBV5-5 to TRBJ2-7, with a weak D call TRBD2 (5 bases). The germline V and J ends were trimmed by 2 bases and 8 bases, with 14 bases remaining between them. The CDR3 runs 13 residues. The germline V gene encodes CDR1 SGHKS and CDR2 YYEKEE (reference sequence).

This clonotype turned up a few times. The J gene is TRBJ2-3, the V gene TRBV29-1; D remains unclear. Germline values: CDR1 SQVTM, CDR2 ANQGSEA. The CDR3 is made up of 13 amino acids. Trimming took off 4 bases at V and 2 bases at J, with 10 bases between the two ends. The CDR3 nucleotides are TGCAGCGTTGCGGGCATTGCCACAGATACGCAGTATTTT. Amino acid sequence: CSVAGIATDTQYF.

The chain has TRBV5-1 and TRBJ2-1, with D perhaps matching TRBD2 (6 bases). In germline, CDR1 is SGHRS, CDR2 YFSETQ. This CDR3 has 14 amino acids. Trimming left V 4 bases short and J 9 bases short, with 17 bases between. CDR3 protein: CASSPRGGFSEQFF. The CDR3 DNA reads TGCGCCAGCAGCCCTAGGGGAGGTTTTAGTGAGCAGTTCTTC.

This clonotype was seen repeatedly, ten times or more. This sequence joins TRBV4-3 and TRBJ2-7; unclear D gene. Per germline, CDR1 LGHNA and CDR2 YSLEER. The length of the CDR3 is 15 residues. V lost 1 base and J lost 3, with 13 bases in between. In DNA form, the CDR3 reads TGCGCCAGCAGCCAAGGAACTCGGGCGGACTACGAGCAGTACTTC. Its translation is CASSQGTRADYEQYF.

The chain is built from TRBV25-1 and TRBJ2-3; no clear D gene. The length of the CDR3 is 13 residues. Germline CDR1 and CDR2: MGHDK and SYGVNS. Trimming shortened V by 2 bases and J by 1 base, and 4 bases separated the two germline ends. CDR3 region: CASSERGTDTQYF. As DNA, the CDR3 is TGTGCCAGCAGTGAACGGGGCACAGATACGCAGTATTTT. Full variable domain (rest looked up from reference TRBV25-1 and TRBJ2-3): EADIYQTPRYLVIGTGKKITLECSQTMGHDKMYWYQQDPGMELHLIHYSYGVNSTEKGDLSSESTVSRIRTEHFPLTLESARPSHTSQYLCASSERGTDTQYFGPGTRLTVL.

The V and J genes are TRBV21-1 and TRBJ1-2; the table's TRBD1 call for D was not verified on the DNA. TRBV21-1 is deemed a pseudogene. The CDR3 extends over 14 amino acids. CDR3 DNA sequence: TGTGCCAGCGAACAACAGGGAAACCACTATGGCTACACCTTC. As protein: CASEQQGNHYGYTF.

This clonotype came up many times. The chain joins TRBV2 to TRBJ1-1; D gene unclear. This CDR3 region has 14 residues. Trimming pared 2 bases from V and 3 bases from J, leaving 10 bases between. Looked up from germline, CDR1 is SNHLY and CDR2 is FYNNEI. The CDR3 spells CASSESVLDTEAFF. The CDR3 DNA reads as TGTGCCAGCAGTGAATCGGTCTTGGACACTGAAGCTTTCTTT.

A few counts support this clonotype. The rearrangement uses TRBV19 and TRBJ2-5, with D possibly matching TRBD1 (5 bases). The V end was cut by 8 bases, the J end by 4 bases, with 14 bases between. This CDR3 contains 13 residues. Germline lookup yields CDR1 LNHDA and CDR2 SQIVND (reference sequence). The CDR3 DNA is TGTGCCAGTTCAGGGCTCTCCTTAGAGACCCAGTACTTC. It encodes CASSGLSLETQYF.

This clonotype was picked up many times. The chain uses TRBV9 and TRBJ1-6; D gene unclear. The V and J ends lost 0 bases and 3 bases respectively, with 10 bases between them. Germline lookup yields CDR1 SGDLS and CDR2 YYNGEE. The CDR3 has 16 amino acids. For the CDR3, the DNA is TGTGCCAGCAGCGTAGAGGCACAGATCTATAATTCACCCCTCCACTTT. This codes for CASSVEAQIYNSPLHF.

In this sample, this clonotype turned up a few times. The CDR3: CASSNKGPSTDTQYF. The CDR3 bases are TGTGCCAGCAGCAACAAAGGACCAAGCACAGATACGCAGTATTTT. This chain links TRBV9 with TRBJ2-3; D ambiguous. The CDR3 contains 15 residues. Germline V CDR1 and CDR2: SGDLS, YYNGEE. Deletions cut 4 bases from V and 0 bases from J, with 12 bases between.

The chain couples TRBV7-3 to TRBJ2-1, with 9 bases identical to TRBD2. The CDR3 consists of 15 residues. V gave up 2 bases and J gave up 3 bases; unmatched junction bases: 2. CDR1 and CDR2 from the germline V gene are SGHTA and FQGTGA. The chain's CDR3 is CASSLGTSIYNEQFF. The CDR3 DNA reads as TGTGCCAGCAGCTTAGGGACTAGCATCTACAATGAGCAGTTCTTC. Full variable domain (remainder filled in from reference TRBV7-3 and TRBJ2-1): GAGVSQTPSNKVTEKGKYVELRCDPISGHTALYWYRQSLGQGPEFLIYFQGTGAADDSGLPNDRFFAVRPEGSVSTLKIQRTERGDSAVYLCASSLGTSIYNEQFFGPGTRLTVL.

The CDR3 region is CASSSPGPAEQYF. DNA for the CDR3: TGCGCCAGCAGCTCGCCCGGACCGGCGGAGCAGTACTTC. The rearrangement joins TRBV5-1 to TRBJ2-7; D unclear. The CDR3 is 13 amino acids. V was trimmed by 3 bases and J by 7 bases, leaving 14 bases between them. Germline V gives CDR1 SGHRS, CDR2 YFSETQ.

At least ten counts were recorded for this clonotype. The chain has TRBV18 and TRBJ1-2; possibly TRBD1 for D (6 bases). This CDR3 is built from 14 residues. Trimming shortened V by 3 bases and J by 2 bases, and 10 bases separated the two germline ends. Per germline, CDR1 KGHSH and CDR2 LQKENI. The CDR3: CASSPAGVNYGYTF. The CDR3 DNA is TGTGCCAGCTCACCCGCAGGGGTCAACTATGGCTACACCTTC.

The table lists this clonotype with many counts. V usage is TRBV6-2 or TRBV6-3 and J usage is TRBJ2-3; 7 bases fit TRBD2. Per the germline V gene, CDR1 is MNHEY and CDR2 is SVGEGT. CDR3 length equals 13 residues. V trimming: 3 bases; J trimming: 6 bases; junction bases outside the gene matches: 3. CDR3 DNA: TGTGCCAGCAGTTATGCGGGAGTGGATACGCAGTATTTT. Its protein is CASSYAGVDTQYF.

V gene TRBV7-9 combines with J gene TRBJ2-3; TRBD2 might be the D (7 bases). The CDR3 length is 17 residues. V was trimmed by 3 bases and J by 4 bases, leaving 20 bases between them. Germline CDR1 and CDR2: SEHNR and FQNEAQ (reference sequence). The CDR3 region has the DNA TGTGCCAGCAGCTTCCCCGCCGTTGGGGGGGGCGCAGATACGCAGTATTTT. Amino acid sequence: CASSFPAVGGGADTQYF.

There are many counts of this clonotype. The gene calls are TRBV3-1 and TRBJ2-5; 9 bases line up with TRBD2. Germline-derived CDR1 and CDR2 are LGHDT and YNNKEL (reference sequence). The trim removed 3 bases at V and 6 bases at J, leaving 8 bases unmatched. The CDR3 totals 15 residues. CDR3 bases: TGTGCCAGCAGCCATTATTCGAGCGGGAGGAAGACCCAGTACTTC. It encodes CASSHYSSGRKTQYF.

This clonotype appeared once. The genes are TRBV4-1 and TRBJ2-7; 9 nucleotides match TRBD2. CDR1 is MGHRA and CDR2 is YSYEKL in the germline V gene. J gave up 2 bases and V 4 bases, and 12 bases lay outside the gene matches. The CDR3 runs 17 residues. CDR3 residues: CASSLQLAGMTTYEQYF. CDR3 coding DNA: TGCGCCAGCAGCCTCCAGCTAGCGGGGATGACAACCTACGAGCAGTACTTC.

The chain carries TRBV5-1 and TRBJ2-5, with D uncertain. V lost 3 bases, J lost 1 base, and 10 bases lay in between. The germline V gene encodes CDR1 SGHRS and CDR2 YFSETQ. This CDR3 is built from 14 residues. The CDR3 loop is CASSWGLRQETQYF. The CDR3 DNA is TGCGCCAGCAGCTGGGGTCTTCGCCAAGAGACCCAGTACTTC.

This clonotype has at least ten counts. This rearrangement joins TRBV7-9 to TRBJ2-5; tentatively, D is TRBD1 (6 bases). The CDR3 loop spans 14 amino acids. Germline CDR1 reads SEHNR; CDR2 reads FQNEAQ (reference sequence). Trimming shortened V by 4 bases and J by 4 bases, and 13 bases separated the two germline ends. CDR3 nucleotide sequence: TGTGCCAGCAGCTCGAACCAGGGGCGAGAGACCCAGTACTTC. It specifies CASSSNQGRETQYF.